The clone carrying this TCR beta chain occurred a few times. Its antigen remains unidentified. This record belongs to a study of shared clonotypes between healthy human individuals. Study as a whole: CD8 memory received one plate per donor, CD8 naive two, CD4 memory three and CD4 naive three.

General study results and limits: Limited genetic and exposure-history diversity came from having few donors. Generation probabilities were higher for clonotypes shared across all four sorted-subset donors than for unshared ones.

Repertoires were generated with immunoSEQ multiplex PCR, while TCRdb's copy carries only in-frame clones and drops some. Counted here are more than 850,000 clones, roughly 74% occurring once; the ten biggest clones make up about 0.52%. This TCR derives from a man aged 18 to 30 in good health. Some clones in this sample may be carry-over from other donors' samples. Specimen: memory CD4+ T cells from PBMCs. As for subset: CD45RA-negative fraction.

CDR3 protein: CASSQESPRVGAGNNEQFF. CDR3 sequence (DNA): TGCGCCAGCAGCCAAGAGAGTCCCAGGGTAGGAGCGGGGAACAATGAGCAGTTCTTC. This chain links TRBV4-1 with TRBJ2-1; 7 nucleotides agree with TRBD2. Germline V CDR1 and CDR2: MGHRA, YSYEKL. V lost 0 bases to trimming and J lost 5 bases; unmatched junction nucleotides: 16. The CDR3 loop spans 19 amino acids.